The subject of this entry is one T cell receptor (beta chain). This sample was included in a study of blood T cell repertoires in COVID-19. About the research overall: Some COVID-19 samples were acute and others convalescent; all came from the United States, Italy and Spain.

Clones were read by immunoSEQ multiplex PCR, and TCRdb kept only the in-frame ones, dropping some. The table has 100,000 to 150,000 clones, approximately 85% seen once. The sequenced sample was peripheral blood. The clonotype was recovered from a human donor in a cohort sampled during active COVID-19.

The CDR3 region is CASSEVGSGSYEQYF. The CDR3 DNA follows: TGTGCCAGCAGTGAAGTGGGTAGCGGGAGTTACGAGCAGTACTTC. This chain links TRBV2 with TRBJ2-7; 9 bases align to TRBD2. This CDR3 has 15 residues. After removal of 1 base from V and 4 bases from J, the junction contained 5 bases not matched to a gene. CDR1 is SNHLY, CDR2 FYNNEI, per germline.